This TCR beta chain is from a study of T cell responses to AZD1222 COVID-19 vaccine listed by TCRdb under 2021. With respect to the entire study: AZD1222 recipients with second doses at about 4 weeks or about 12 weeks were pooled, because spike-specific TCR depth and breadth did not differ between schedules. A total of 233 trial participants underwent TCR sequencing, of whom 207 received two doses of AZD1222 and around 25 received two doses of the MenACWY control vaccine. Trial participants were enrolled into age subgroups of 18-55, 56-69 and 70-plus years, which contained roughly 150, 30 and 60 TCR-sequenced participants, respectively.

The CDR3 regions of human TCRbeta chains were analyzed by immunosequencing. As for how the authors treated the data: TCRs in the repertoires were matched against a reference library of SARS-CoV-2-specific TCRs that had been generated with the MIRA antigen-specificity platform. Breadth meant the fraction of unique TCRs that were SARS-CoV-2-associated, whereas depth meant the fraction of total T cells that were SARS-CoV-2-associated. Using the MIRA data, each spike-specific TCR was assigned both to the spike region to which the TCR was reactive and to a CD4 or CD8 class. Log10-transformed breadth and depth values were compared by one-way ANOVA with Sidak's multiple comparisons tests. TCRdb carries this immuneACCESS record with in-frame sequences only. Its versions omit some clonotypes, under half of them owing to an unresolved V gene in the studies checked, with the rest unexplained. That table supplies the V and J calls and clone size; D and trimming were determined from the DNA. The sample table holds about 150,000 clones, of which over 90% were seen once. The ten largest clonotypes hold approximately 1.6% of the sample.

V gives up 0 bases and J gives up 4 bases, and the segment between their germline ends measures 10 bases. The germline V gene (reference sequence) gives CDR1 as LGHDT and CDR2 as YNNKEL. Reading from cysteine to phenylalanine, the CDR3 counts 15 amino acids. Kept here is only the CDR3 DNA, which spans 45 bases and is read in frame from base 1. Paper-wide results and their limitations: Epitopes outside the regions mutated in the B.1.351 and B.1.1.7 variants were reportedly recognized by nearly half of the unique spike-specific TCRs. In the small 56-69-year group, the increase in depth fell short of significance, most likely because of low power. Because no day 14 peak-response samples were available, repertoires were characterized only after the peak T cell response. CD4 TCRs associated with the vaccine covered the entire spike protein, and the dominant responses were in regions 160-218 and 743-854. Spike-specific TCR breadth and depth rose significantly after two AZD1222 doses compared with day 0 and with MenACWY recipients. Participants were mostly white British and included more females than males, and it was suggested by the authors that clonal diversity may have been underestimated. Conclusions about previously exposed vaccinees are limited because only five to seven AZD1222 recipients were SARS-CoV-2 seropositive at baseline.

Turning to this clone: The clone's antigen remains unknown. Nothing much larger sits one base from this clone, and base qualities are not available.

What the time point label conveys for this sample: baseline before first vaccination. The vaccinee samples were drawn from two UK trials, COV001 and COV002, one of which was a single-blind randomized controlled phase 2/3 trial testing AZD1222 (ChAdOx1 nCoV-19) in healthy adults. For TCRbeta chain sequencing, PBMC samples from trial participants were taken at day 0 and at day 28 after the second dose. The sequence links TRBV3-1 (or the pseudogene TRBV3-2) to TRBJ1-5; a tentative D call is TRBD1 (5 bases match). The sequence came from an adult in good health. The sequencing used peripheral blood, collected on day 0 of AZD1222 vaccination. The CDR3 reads CASSQDARDNQPQHF. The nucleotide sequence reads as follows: TGTGCCAGCAGCCAAGATGCCAGGGATAATCAGCCCCAGCATTTT.